This TCR beta chain was sequenced during a study of T cell clones after liver transplantation. Using immunoSEQ multiplex PCR, the repertoire was profiled, and TCRdb retains in-frame clones only, with some absent. The sample yields fewer than 65,000 clones, 70% to 90% seen once. Trimming removed 0 bases at V and 2 bases at J, with 10 bases between. The CDR3 spans 15 residues. In germline, CDR1 is MGHRA, CDR2 YSYEKL. This clone was recorded a few times. The chain combines TRBV4-1 with TRBJ1-2, with no clear D. This sample comprised CD8+ T cells from blood, obtained 12 months after liver transplant. The TCR was taken from a human patient who received a liver transplant. The graft donor may be the source of some T cells. CDR3 sequence (DNA): TGCGCCAGCAGCCAAGATGTAGGACCGAACTATGGCTACACCTTC. Translation: CASSQDVGPNYGYTF.